This T cell receptor (beta chain) is drawn from a study of early T cells in non-severe SARS-CoV-2 infection (dated by TCRdb to the early 2020s). For the study in its entirety: Bulk RNA from unsorted whole blood was used for TCR sequencing, so alpha and beta chains could not be paired.

A few counts support this clonotype. Its antigen is unknown. No base-level quality is on record; no much larger clone is a single base apart. The study at large found these results: VDJdb matching was skewed toward anti-spike CD8 responses and likely underestimated virus-specific expansions by missing private and CD4 specificities.

The study was a case-control design nested within a healthcare worker cohort in London, UK, with weekly nasopharyngeal swab PCR tests and blood sampling. Between 23 and 31 March 2020, the week of the UK lockdown, healthcare workers were enrolled and then followed up weekly for as long as 16 weeks. According to the germline V gene, CDR1 reads MNHEY and CDR2 reads SVGEGT. The trim is 4 bases for V and 0 bases for J, with a gap of 6 bases between the germline ends. The CDR3 goes from the cysteine to the phenylalanine over 13 residues. Just the 39-base CDR3 DNA is kept, in frame starting at base 1. Library construction relied on 5' RACE. Sequenced on a NextSeq 500. In the TCR library protocol, unique molecular identifiers were attached to individual cDNA molecules to correct for PCR bias and sequencing error. Sequencing covered both TCR alpha and beta chains, and within each sample the abundances of alpha and beta sequences were tightly co-correlated. From the authors' description of their analysis: Decombinator V4 was used to annotate TCR sequences for V gene, J gene and CDR3. Expanded TCRs were defined as changing significantly between any two time points under a Poisson model with p below 0.0001. TCR abundances were normalised to the total number of TCRs sequenced per sample and were expressed as counts per million. TRAV1-2 paired with TRAJ12, TRAJ20 or TRAJ33 defined MAIT TCRs, while TRAV10 paired with TRAJ18 defined iNKT TCRs. VDJdb, accessed 1 November 2021, was searched for CMV, EBV and SARS-CoV-2 annotated TCRs, excluding TCRs annotated for multiple antigens. TCRdb passed the public sequencing reads through fastp at Q25 and MiXCR, retaining productive beta sequences. Identical CDR3 proteins give one entry, which carries the most common genes and DNA. The V and J calls were determined by TCRdb, not by the authors. For this sample there are tens of thousands of distinct CDR3 sequences; about 6.5% appear just once. The top ten clonotypes cover under 25% of the sample.

The V and J genes are TRBV6-2 or TRBV6-3 and TRBJ2-5, with the D gene call left open. The sequencing used whole blood, collected at baseline. This TCR was recovered from an adult who was a healthcare worker with PCR-confirmed SARS-CoV-2 infection or an uninfected control (not recorded which). The CDR3 has the sequence CASSSTYQETQYF. The DNA sequence reads TGTGCCAGCAGTTCAACATACCAAGAGACCCAGTACTTC.